Shown below are 23 T cell receptor beta chains from a single sample sequenced in a study of blood T cell repertoires in COVID-19. Data came from immunoSEQ multiplex PCR; TCRdb stores just in-frame clones and leaves some out. The sample has about 220,000 clones, 88% seen once. The sequencing input was PBMCs or T cells enriched from blood (not recorded which). The receptor source for this set is a woman in her 30s who had recovered from COVID-19.

Written as DNA, the CDR3 is TGTGCCAGCAGCTTCGCCGGGTCTACCGCTAATGAGCAGTTCTTC. Residues: CASSFAGSTANEQFF. The chain links TRBV7-9 to TRBJ2-1; D uncertain. Germline loops: CDR1 SEHNR, CDR2 FQNEAQ (reference sequence). CDR3 size: 15 residues. V shed 3 bases and J shed 7 bases, with 16 bases lying between them.

The V call is TRBV6-5, the J call TRBJ1-1, with D possibly being TRBD1 (6 bases). The length of the CDR3 is 11 residues. CDR1 MNHEY and CDR2 SVGAGI come from the germline V gene. The V and J ends lost 6 bases and 7 bases respectively, with 9 bases between them. The CDR3 loop is CASRRDIEAFF. The CDR3 coding sequence is TGTGCCAGCAGGAGGGACATTGAAGCTTTCTTT.

V and J are TRBV7-3 and TRBJ2-6; possibly TRBD1 for D (6 bases). Germline CDR1 and CDR2: SGHTA and FQGTGA. This CDR3 contains 16 residues. Trimming pared 2 bases from V and 0 bases from J, leaving 8 bases between. CDR3 protein: CASSLSTGSGANVLTF. The CDR3 DNA reads TGTGCCAGCAGCTTATCGACAGGCTCTGGGGCCAACGTCCTGACTTTC.

The chain uses TRBV4-3 and TRBJ1-2; 10 bases align to TRBD1. This CDR3 comprises 17 residues. V was clipped by 4 bases and J by 8 bases; unmatched bases: 16. Germline V gene data show CDR1 as LGHNA and CDR2 as YSLEER. The CDR3 DNA is TGCGCCAGCAGCCCGCGGACAGGAGACAGGGGGCTAGTAGGCTACACCTTC. It codes for CASSPRTGDRGLVGYTF.

CDR3 sequence (DNA): TGTGCCAGCAGCGAGGGGTCCCCTCTCTATGGCTACACCTTC. This codes for CASSEGSPLYGYTF. V usage is TRBV9 and J usage is TRBJ1-2; tentative D call: TRBD1 (5 bases). The V gene's germline CDR1 is SGDLS and CDR2 YYNGEE. There are 14 residues in the CDR3. Between the trimmed V and J ends, which lost 3 bases and 4 bases, there was a span of 13 bases.

The rearrangement uses TRBV6-2 or TRBV6-3 and TRBJ2-1; 8 bases are shared with TRBD2. Germline V gene sequence: CDR1 MNHEY, CDR2 SVGEGT. The V segment lost 0 bases and the J segment 8 bases; nucleotides outside the gene matches: 9. This CDR3 is 16 amino acids long. For the CDR3, the DNA is TGTGCCAGCAGTTACTCCCAGCGGGGGAGACCATATGAGCAGTTCTTC. Translated, it gives CASSYSQRGRPYEQFF.

CDR3 amino acids: CASSKEQGAGNGYTF. DNA for the CDR3: TGTGCCAGCAGTAAAGAGCAGGGGGCCGGGAATGGCTACACCTTC. The chain joins TRBV6-4 to TRBJ1-2; 8 bases map to TRBD1. V was pared by 5 bases and J by 6 bases, with 11 bases of the junction left unmatched. This CDR3 has 15 residues. Germline CDR1 MRHNA, CDR2 SNTAGT.

This rearrangement joins TRBV7-2 to TRBJ1-2, with 9 bases fitting TRBD1. Trimming at V came to 1 base and at J to 5 bases, leaving 5 bases not matched to a gene. Germline loops: CDR1 SGHTA, CDR2 FQGNSA. The CDR3 sequence is 15 residues long. The CDR3 DNA reads as TGTGCCAGCAGCTTAGAGCCCGGACAGGGGTATGGCTACACCTTC. Translated, it gives CASSLEPGQGYGYTF.

This clone came up a few times. The chain is built from TRBV7-9 and TRBJ2-7; D may be TRBD2 (5 bases). Germline V gives CDR1 SEHNR, CDR2 FQNEAQ (reference sequence). This CDR3 is built from 15 residues. V dropped 1 base and J dropped 2 bases, with 12 bases sitting between them. The CDR3 nucleotides are TGTGCCAGCAGCTTAGGGACTCCGAATACCTACGAGCAGTACTTC. Its translation is CASSLGTPNTYEQYF.

This clone was seen a single time. The chain joins TRBV7-2 to TRBJ2-5; 7 bases fit TRBD2. The CDR3 is 13 residues long. Germline CDR1 and CDR2: SGHTA and FQGNSA. J lost 4 bases, V lost 5 bases, and 4 bases had no gene match. This CDR3 is CASSKTSRETQYF. Here the CDR3 DNA reads TGTGCCAGCAGCAAGACTAGCAGAGAGACCCAGTACTTC.

The CDR3 loop is CASSLSGGTVNSPLHF. The CDR3 DNA follows: TGTGCCAGCAGCTTATCCGGAGGGACAGTAAATTCACCCCTCCACTTT. V usage is TRBV7-2 and J usage is TRBJ1-6; TRBD1 agrees at 7 bases. This CDR3 has 16 amino acids. The germline CDR1 and CDR2 sequences are SGHTA and FQGNSA. V dropped 2 bases and J dropped 7; count of bases not matched to a gene: 8.

This chain joins TRBV18 and TRBJ1-1; a weak D match, TRBD1 (6 bases). The CDR3 is 13 residues long. Germline assignment: CDR1 KGHSH and CDR2 LQKENI. Trimming left V 5 bases short and J 1 base short, with 8 bases between. This CDR3 is CASSTGQNTEAFF. DNA of the CDR3: TGTGCCAGCTCAACGGGACAGAACACTGAAGCTTTCTTT.

The V gene is TRBV11-2, the J gene TRBJ1-1, with TRBD1 matching 11 bases. Germline V gene data show CDR1 as SGHAT and CDR2 as FQNNGV. This CDR3 comprises 17 residues. The V segment lost 6 bases and the J segment 0 bases; nucleotides outside the gene matches: 9. For the CDR3, the DNA is TGTGCCAGCAGACCGGGACAGGGGGAATCTATGAACACTGAAGCTTTCTTT. Protein: CASRPGQGESMNTEAFF.

The chain recombines TRBV7-5 with TRBJ1-3. TRBV7-5 is deemed a pseudogene. The CDR3 loop spans 17 amino acids. The CDR3: CVRSSGDKPSSGNTIYF. The CDR3 coding sequence is TGTGTCAGAAGCTCCGGGGATAAACCGAGCTCTGGAAACACCATATATTTT.

The CDR3, as DNA: TGTGCCAGCAGCTACAGAGAAAAAGAGACCCAGTACTTC. Protein sequence: CASSYREKETQYF. V is TRBV11-3 and J is TRBJ2-5; no definite D call. This CDR3 is 13 amino acids long. Deletions cut 4 bases from V and 3 bases from J, with 9 bases between. In germline, CDR1 is SGHNT, CDR2 YENEEA.

The CDR3 protein is CASSYSVGVNEKLFF. The DNA of the CDR3 is TGTGCCAGCAGTTACTCGGTCGGGGTTAATGAAAAACTGTTTTTT. The rearrangement uses TRBV6-5 and TRBJ1-4; D call uncertain. The CDR3 has 15 residues. V lost 0 bases and J 4 bases, leaving 9 bases between the germline ends. Per the germline V gene, CDR1 is MNHEY and CDR2 is SVGAGI.

This clone occurred a few times. Within the sample, other DNA sequences also encode this same CDR3. The rearrangement links TRBV4-2 to TRBJ1-2, with D hard to call. The CDR3 contains 13 residues. Germline V gives CDR1 LGHNA, CDR2 YNFKEQ. Trimming left V 1 base short and J 2 bases short, with 5 bases between. CDR3 DNA: TGTGCCAGCAGCCAAGGAGGGAACTATGGCTACACCTTC. Translated, it gives CASSQGGNYGYTF.

The J gene is TRBJ2-7, the V gene TRBV9, with a tentative D call TRBD1 (6 bases). The germline gives CDR1 SGDLS, CDR2 YYNGEE. With 0 bases removed from V and 2 bases from J, the gap between germline ends came to 15 bases. The CDR3 has 16 residues. This chain's CDR3 is CASSVDPTGTPYEQYF. In DNA form, the CDR3 reads TGTGCCAGCAGCGTAGATCCGACAGGAACCCCCTACGAGCAGTACTTC.

This chain connects TRBV5-4 to TRBJ2-2, with D perhaps TRBD1 (6 bases). Germline V gives CDR1 SGHNT, CDR2 YYREEE (reference sequence). Between the trimmed V and J ends, which lost 4 bases and 1 base, there was a span of 11 bases. The CDR3 spans 15 residues. The CDR3 sequence is CASSQSRGNTGELFF. The CDR3 DNA sequence: TGTGCCAGCAGCCAAAGCAGGGGGAACACCGGGGAGCTGTTTTTT.

V is TRBV14 and J is TRBJ2-1; 8 bases line up with TRBD1. Germline CDR1 and CDR2: SGHDN and FVKESK. The CDR3 is made up of 15 amino acids. V shed 10 bases, J shed 8 bases, and the junction held 16 bases outside the gene matches. The DNA of the CDR3 is TGTGCCACCTCGGGGTGGTCCAGGGGGCAGGATGAGCAGTTCTTC. Protein sequence: CATSGWSRGQDEQFF.

The V call is TRBV24-1, the J call TRBJ1-1; D may be TRBD1 (6 bases). V was pared by 3 bases and J by 2 bases, with 9 bases between. Germline V CDR1 and CDR2: KGHDR, SFDVKD. The CDR3 is 14 residues long. CDR3 in amino acids: CATSDRGGNTEAFF. The CDR3 coding sequence is TGTGCCACCAGTGATAGGGGGGGAAACACTGAAGCTTTCTTT.

The chain links TRBV4-3 to TRBJ2-7; 7 nucleotides match TRBD1. The CDR3 covers 13 residues. The germline V gene has CDR1 LGHNA and CDR2 YSLEER. V trimming: 1 base; J trimming: 12 bases; junction bases outside the gene matches: 9. The CDR3 nucleotides are TGCGCCAGCAGCCAAGCCCCTGACAGGGAACCGTACTTC. Amino acids: CASSQAPDREPYF.

The chain has TRBV14 and TRBJ2-7; TRBD1 matches 7 bases. The CDR3 contains 14 residues. Germline V gene data show CDR1 as SGHDN and CDR2 as FVKESK. V was pared by 1 base and J by 5 bases, with 5 bases of the junction left unmatched. CDR3 coding DNA: TGTGCCAGCAGCCAAGTCAGGGGGACGAACGAGCAGTACTTC. Its protein is CASSQVRGTNEQYF.